This T cell receptor beta chain was observed in a study of CD8+CD57+ T cells in acquired aplastic anemia. Study-wide findings and caveats: Sharing between patients and controls was observed for around 27 CD8+ CDR3 sequences.

The use of genomic DNA as template underpinned the TCR beta VDJ and CDR3 profiling. TCRdb redid the calling of the reads with MiXCR, one entry per CDR3 protein. The sample shows 260,000 or so distinct CDR3 sequences, around half of them seen only once. The ends lost 5 bases at V and 4 bases at J; junction bases unmatched: 10. Germline V gene lookup returns CDR1 SEHNR and CDR2 FQNEAQ (reference sequence). This CDR3 has 16 residues. By flow cytometry, patients selected for sequencing had shown an expansion of CD8+CD57+ cells. Blood sampling was performed on the patients, and none of them had received therapy by then. This clonotype was found many times. Antigen unknown.

This receptor was taken from a human donor with aplastic anemia. The source material was sorted CD4+, CD8+, or CD8+CD57+ T cells (not recorded which) from PBMCs. The J gene is TRBJ1-1, the V gene TRBV7-9; 10 nucleotides align to TRBD1. The CDR3: CASSGGTGVLSTEAFF. The CDR3 bases are TGTGCCAGCAGCGGCGGGACAGGGGTTTTGAGCACTGAAGCTTTCTTT.